This T cell receptor beta chain was sequenced during a study of graft-versus-host responses after intestinal transplantation. Study as a whole: Those transplanted obtained multivisceral, liver-intestinal, or isolated intestinal grafts. The study gave all recipients anti-thymocyte globulin induction, then tacrolimus and steroids for 2 to 3 years.

This clone was recorded only once. The antigen remains unidentified. V shed 10 bases and J 8 bases; nucleotides not matched to a gene: 8. The CDR3 has 12 amino acids. The germline V gene has CDR1 MNHNY and CDR2 SVGAGI (reference sequence). Produced via immunoSEQ multiplex PCR; TCRdb's table is partial and in-frame only. The sample holds approximately 100,000 clones, approximately 85% seen once. Regarding the study as a whole: Where graft-donor T cell macrochimerism was present, patients had high graft-versus-host to host-versus-graft clonal ratios in allografts. Early after transplant, HvG clones declined as circulating GvH clones peaked.

The rearrangement links TRBV6-6 to TRBJ2-1, with 7 bases lining up with TRBD1. The sequencing used PBMCs, collected 255 days after intestinal transplant. This receptor was obtained from a human patient who received an intestinal transplant, so some T cells may come from the graft donor. The CDR3 reads CATAPTGYEQFF. CDR3 bases: TGTGCCACCGCCCCGACAGGGTATGAGCAGTTCTTC.